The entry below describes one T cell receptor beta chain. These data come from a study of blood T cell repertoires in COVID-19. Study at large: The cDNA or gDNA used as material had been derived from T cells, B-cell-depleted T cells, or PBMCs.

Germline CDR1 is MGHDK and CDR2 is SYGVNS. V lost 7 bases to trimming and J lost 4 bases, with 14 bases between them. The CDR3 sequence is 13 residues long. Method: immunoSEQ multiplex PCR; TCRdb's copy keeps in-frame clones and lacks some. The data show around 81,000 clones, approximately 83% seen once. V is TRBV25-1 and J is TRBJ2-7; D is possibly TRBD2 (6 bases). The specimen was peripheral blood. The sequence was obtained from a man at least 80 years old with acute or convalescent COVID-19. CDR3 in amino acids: CASTEGGGYEQYF. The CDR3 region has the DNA TGTGCCAGCACGGAGGGAGGCGGGTACGAGCAGTACTTC.